These 24 T cell receptor beta chains originate from one sample sequenced in a study of blood T cell repertoires in COVID-19. Some clones are missing from TCRdb's copy, which holds only in-frame ones; the method was immunoSEQ multiplex PCR. The table lists roughly 130,000 clones, just under 80% of them singletons. The sequencing sample was made of peripheral blood. All receptors come from a man aged 55 to 70 with active or convalescent COVID-19.

J is TRBJ2-7 and V is TRBV7-9; 8 nucleotides align to TRBD2. The CDR3 has 15 residues. V was pared by 4 bases and J by 5 bases, with 10 bases of the junction left unmatched. Germline loops: CDR1 SEHNR, CDR2 FQNEAQ (reference sequence). In nucleotides, the CDR3 is TGTGCCAGCAGCTCCCCGGGGGGGGCGCAGAACGAGCAGTACTTC. Protein product: CASSSPGGAQNEQYF.

This chain links TRBV4-1 with TRBJ1-5; 8 nucleotides line up with TRBD1. Unmatched junction bases numbered 5, after V lost 0 bases and J lost 7 bases. CDR3 size: 15 residues. CDR1 is MGHRA, CDR2 YSYEKL, per germline. The CDR3 protein is CASSQDRDRLQPQHF. CDR3 in DNA: TGCGCCAGCAGCCAAGACCGGGACAGGCTGCAGCCCCAGCATTTT.

CDR3 nucleotides: TGTGCCAGCACCCCCAGGGTCGGCCACGAGCAGTACTTC. Translation gives CASTPRVGHEQYF. V gene TRBV28 combines with J gene TRBJ2-7, with D tentatively TRBD1 (5 bases). Germline assignment: CDR1 MDHEN and CDR2 SYDVKM. V dropped 7 bases and J dropped 5 bases, with 15 bases sitting between them. The CDR3 is made up of 13 amino acids.

The chain carries TRBV4-1 and TRBJ1-4; a possible D gene is TRBD1 (5 bases). Per the germline V gene, CDR1 is MGHRA and CDR2 is YSYEKL. CDR3 length: 15 residues. V shed 1 base and J shed 4 bases, with 10 bases lying between them. The CDR3 sequence: CASSQVGVGNEKLFF. The CDR3 DNA reads TGCGCCAGCAGCCAAGTAGGGGTGGGTAATGAAAAACTGTTTTTT.

This rearrangement joins TRBV5-1 to TRBJ2-2; 7 bases align to TRBD2. V was clipped by 2 bases and J by 3 bases; unmatched bases: 7. CDR3 length: 16 amino acids. The germline CDR1 and CDR2 sequences are SGHRS and YFSETQ. CDR3 amino acids: CASSLTSGIYTGELFF. CDR3 DNA: TGCGCCAGCAGCTTAACCAGCGGGATTTACACCGGGGAGCTGTTTTTT.

The genes are TRBV4-3 and TRBJ2-5; D unresolved. The CDR3 length is 17 residues. In germline, CDR1 is LGHNA, CDR2 YSLEER. Trimming removed 2 bases from V and 2 bases from J, with 18 bases in between. CDR3 residues: CASSQNAAQTLQETQYF. In DNA form, the CDR3 reads TGCGCCAGCAGCCAAAATGCGGCCCAGACGTTACAAGAGACCCAGTACTTC.

This rearrangement joins TRBV7-2 to TRBJ1-5, with unresolved D. Looked up from germline, CDR1 is SGHTA and CDR2 is FQGNSA. The CDR3 spans 15 residues. V shed 1 base and J shed 3 bases, with 10 bases lying between them. CDR3 sequence (DNA): TGTGCCAGCAGCTTAGATCGGCGGCACAATCAGCCCCAGCATTTT. The encoded protein is CASSLDRRHNQPQHF. The variable domain in full, completed from reference TRBV7-2 and TRBJ1-5, reads GAGVSQSPSNKVTEKGKDVELRCDPISGHTALYWYRQSLGQGLEFLIYFQGNSAPDKSGLPSDRFSAERTGGSVSTLTIQRTQQEDSAVYLCASSLDRRHNQPQHFGDGTRLSIL.

This rearrangement joins TRBV25-1 to TRBJ2-6; TRBD1 is a possible D gene (5 bases). The CDR3 consists of 15 residues. Germline assignment: CDR1 MGHDK and CDR2 SYGVNS. V was trimmed by 5 bases and J by 3 bases, leaving 11 bases between them. Here the CDR3 DNA reads TGTGCCAGCAGTATCCAGGGTTTTGGGGCCAACGTCCTGACTTTC. Encoded protein: CASSIQGFGANVLTF.

This sequence joins TRBV24-1 and TRBJ2-5; 10 bases match TRBD1. The CDR3 runs to 16 residues. V trimming: 4 bases; J trimming: 7 bases; junction bases outside the gene matches: 11. Germline CDR1 is KGHDR and CDR2 is SFDVKD. CDR3 sequence (DNA): TGTGCCACCAGTGAACCGAGGGGACAGGGGATCGCGACCCAGTACTTC. This sequence encodes CATSEPRGQGIATQYF.

The chain recombines TRBV18 with TRBJ2-7; the match to TRBD2 covers 9 bases. The CDR3 consists of 16 residues. Looked up from germline, CDR1 is KGHSH and CDR2 is LQKENI. The V gene end was trimmed by 2 bases and the J gene end by 5 bases; junction bases not matched to a gene: 10. Here the CDR3 DNA reads TGTGCCAGCTCACCAGGCCCCGGGACTAGCTTCAACGAGCAGTACTTC. It codes for CASSPGPGTSFNEQYF.

The chain carries TRBV12-5 and TRBJ2-1, with D perhaps matching TRBD2 (6 bases). Germline V CDR1 and CDR2: LGHNT, FRNRAP. CDR3 size: 16 residues. Between the trimmed V and J ends, which lost 1 base and 2 bases, there was a span of 12 bases. Here the CDR3 DNA reads TGTGCTAGTGGTTTGGCGGGGCTAGCGCCCTACAATGAGCAGTTCTTC. Its protein is CASGLAGLAPYNEQFF.

This chain uses TRBV11-3 with TRBJ2-7, with TRBD1 matching over 9 bases. Trimming removed 6 bases from V and 2 bases from J; junction bases left unmatched: 5. This CDR3 comprises 14 residues. Germline V gene sequence: CDR1 SGHNT, CDR2 YENEEA. The CDR3: CASSTGQGPYEQYF. CDR3 sequence (DNA): TGTGCCAGCAGTACGGGACAGGGACCCTACGAGCAGTACTTC.

Of note for this clone: One junction end does not reproduce the germline sequence, and a read error may be involved. V is TRBV20-1 and J is TRBJ2-1, with 7 nucleotides matching TRBD2. CDR1 is DFQATT, CDR2 SNEGSKA, per germline (reference sequence). The CDR3 totals 15 residues. DNA of the CDR3: TGCAGTCCTAGTCGGGCACTAGCGAGCTACAATGAGCAGTTCTTC. This codes for CSPSRALASYNEQFF.

The chain employs TRBV7-3 and TRBJ2-1; D perhaps matches TRBD2 (5 bases). From germline, CDR1 is SGHTA and CDR2 FQGTGA. The CDR3 sequence is 14 residues long. Trimming removed 5 bases from V and 3 bases from J, with 11 bases in between. The CDR3 nucleotides read TGTGCCAGCAGCCTAGGACTGAACTACAATGAGCAGTTCTTC. This encodes CASSLGLNYNEQFF.

This chain links TRBV19 with TRBJ2-7; a possible D gene is TRBD1 (5 bases). V was pared by 3 bases and J by 5 bases, with 11 bases between. The CDR3 runs 13 residues. From germline, CDR1 is LNHDA and CDR2 SQIVND (reference sequence). CDR3 residues: CASSISRAHEQYF. Here the CDR3 DNA reads TGTGCCAGTAGTATTAGCAGGGCTCACGAGCAGTACTTC. The full variable domain, with the rest looked up from reference TRBV19 and TRBJ2-7, is DGGITQSPKYLFRKEGQNVTLSCEQNLNHDAMYWYRQDPGQGLRLIYYSQIVNDFQKGDIAEGYSVSREKKESFPLTVTSAQKNPTAFYLCASSISRAHEQYFGPGTRLTVT.

The chain couples TRBV18 to TRBJ2-2; 7 bases align to TRBD2. This CDR3 spans 16 amino acids. J lost 1 base, V lost 6 bases, and 8 bases had no gene match. Germline CDR1 KGHSH, CDR2 LQKENI. The CDR3 sequence is CASSPSTSWNTGELFF. The CDR3 coding sequence is TGTGCCAGCTCTCCTTCGACTAGCTGGAACACCGGGGAGCTGTTTTTT.

The V gene is TRBV3-1 (or the pseudogene TRBV3-2), the J gene TRBJ2-1; no firm D call. The CDR3 has 14 amino acids. V lost 1 base, J lost 8 bases, and 12 bases lay in between. Germline V gene data show CDR1 as LGHDT and CDR2 as YNNKEL (reference sequence). CDR3 bases: TGTGCCAGCAGCCAAGGACGAGGCTCCCATGAGCAGTTCTTC. It encodes CASSQGRGSHEQFF.

This chain uses TRBV15 with TRBJ1-5; TRBD1 matches at 7 bases. The trim removed 3 bases at V and 1 base at J, leaving 3 bases unmatched. Germline V gene lookup returns CDR1 LNHNV and CDR2 YYDKDF (reference sequence). The CDR3 consists of 15 residues. The CDR3 region is CATSRGDRSNQPQHF. The CDR3 region has the DNA TGTGCCACCAGCAGGGGGGACAGAAGCAATCAGCCCCAGCATTTT.

Only a few counts were recorded for this clone. The chain carries TRBV27 and TRBJ1-1; the match to TRBD1 covers 9 bases. This CDR3 is built from 15 residues. Germline values: CDR1 MNHEY, CDR2 SMNVEV (reference sequence). Trimming removed 4 bases from V and 1 base from J; junction bases left unmatched: 4. The CDR3 region is CASSSPTGGNTEAFF. DNA for the CDR3: TGTGCCAGCAGTTCCCCGACAGGGGGGAACACTGAAGCTTTCTTT.

This chain uses TRBV5-4 with TRBJ1-1, with 7 bases aligning to TRBD1. The CDR3 has 14 amino acids. Germline-derived CDR1 and CDR2 are SGHNT and YYREEE (reference sequence). V was clipped by 1 base and J by 8 bases; unmatched bases: 8. DNA of the CDR3: TGTGCCAGCAGCTTGATATCCCTGGACAGGGAAGCTTTCTTT. Amino acids: CASSLISLDREAFF.

The genes are TRBV4-1 and TRBJ2-1; 13 positions match TRBD2. There are 17 residues in the CDR3. Germline assignment: CDR1 MGHRA and CDR2 YSYEKL. V dropped 4 bases and J dropped 8; count of bases not matched to a gene: 11. CDR3 residues: CASSRSPGTSGNDEQFF. The CDR3, as DNA: TGCGCCAGCAGCCGCAGCCCCGGGACTAGCGGGAACGATGAGCAGTTCTTC.

The chain employs TRBV10-3 and TRBJ2-5, with D possibly TRBD2 on 6 matching bases. The germline V gene has CDR1 ENHRY and CDR2 SYGVKD. The V end was cut by 6 bases, the J end by 4 bases, with 9 bases between. This CDR3 spans 12 amino acids. For the CDR3, the DNA is TGTGCCATCAGGGAGGGAGGAGAGACCCAGTACTTC. It encodes CAIREGGETQYF.

The genes are TRBV2 and TRBJ2-7, with 11 bases fitting TRBD2. Germline-derived CDR1 and CDR2 are SNHLY and FYNNEI. V gave up 5 bases and J gave up 6 bases; unmatched junction bases: 9. This CDR3 is 15 amino acids long. The CDR3 DNA reads TGTGCCAGCAGTCTACTCTCAACTAGCGGGGGCGAGCAGTACTTC. Translating it yields CASSLLSTSGGEQYF. The whole variable domain, remainder taken from reference TRBV2 and TRBJ2-7, is EPEVTQTPSHQVTQMGQEVILRCVPISNHLYFYWYRQILGQKVEFLVSFYNNEISEKSEIFDDQFSVERPDGSNFTLKIRSTKLEDSAMYFCASSLLSTSGGEQYFGPGTRLTVT.

This clone appeared a single time. Additional DNA sequences in this sample encode the identical CDR3. The chain combines TRBV20-1 with TRBJ2-5, with D possibly being TRBD1 (6 bases). Germline V gene lookup returns CDR1 DFQATT and CDR2 SNEGSKA (reference sequence). The CDR3 consists of 11 residues. V lost 6 bases and J lost 2, with 7 bases in between. In nucleotides, the CDR3 is TGCAGTGCCGGGACACAAGAGACCCAGTACTTC. Translation gives CSAGTQETQYF.